The clone carrying this T cell receptor (beta chain) has only one observation. Libraries were prepared by immunoSEQ multiplex PCR; TCRdb keeps only in-frame clonotypes and omits some of them. The top ten hold under 3% of the sample, which has roughly 200,000 clones, roughly 89% seen once. This record comes from a study of blood T cell repertoires in COVID-19. The CDR3 loop spans 14 amino acids. CDR1 is PRHDT, CDR2 FYEKMQ, per germline (reference sequence). The V and J ends lost 5 bases and 6 bases respectively, with 14 bases between them. This rearrangement joins TRBV13 to TRBJ2-1, with D unclear. The clonotype was recovered from a woman in her 40s with acute COVID-19. Sequencing was performed on PBMCs or T cells enriched from blood (not recorded which). The CDR3 loop is CASSPGPPGNEQFF. For the CDR3, the DNA is TGTGCCAGCAGCCCTGGGCCCCCCGGCAATGAGCAGTTCTTC.